The TCR beta chain under discussion was sequenced for a study of blood T cell repertoires in COVID-19. Assay: immunoSEQ multiplex PCR; the TCRdb copy retains only in-frame clones and omits some. Seen here are about 87,000 clones, around 85% observed once, and the top ten hold just over 3%. CDR1 is KGHSH and CDR2 is LQKENI in the germline V gene. V dropped 1 base and J dropped 0 bases, with 7 bases sitting between them. The CDR3 runs 15 residues. The TCR was taken from a woman older than 75 with COVID-19, enrolled during active disease. The specimen sequenced was peripheral blood. The chain carries TRBV18 and TRBJ2-1, with unresolved D. The chain's CDR3 is CASSPLPSSYNEQFF. The CDR3 nucleotides are TGTGCCAGCTCACCACTACCGAGCTCCTACAATGAGCAGTTCTTC.